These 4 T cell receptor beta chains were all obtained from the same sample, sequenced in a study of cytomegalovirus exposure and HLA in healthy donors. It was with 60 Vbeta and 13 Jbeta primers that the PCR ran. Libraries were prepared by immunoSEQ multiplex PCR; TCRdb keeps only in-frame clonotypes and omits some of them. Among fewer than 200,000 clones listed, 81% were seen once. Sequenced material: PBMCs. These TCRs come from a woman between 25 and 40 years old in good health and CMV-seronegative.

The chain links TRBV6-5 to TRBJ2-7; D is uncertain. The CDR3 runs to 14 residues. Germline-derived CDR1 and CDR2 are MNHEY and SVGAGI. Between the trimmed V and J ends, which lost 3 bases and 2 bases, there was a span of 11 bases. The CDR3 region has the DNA TGTGCCAGCAGTTATGGTCAGGAACCCTACGAGCAGTACTTC. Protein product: CASSYGQEPYEQYF.

The CDR3 DNA reads TGTGCCAGCTCACCCTCAGGGGACAGAGGCTACGAGCAGTACTTC. This encodes CASSPSGDRGYEQYF. This chain links TRBV18 with TRBJ2-7; 7 bases line up with TRBD1. Germline V gene data show CDR1 as KGHSH and CDR2 as LQKENI. The CDR3 loop spans 15 amino acids. Unmatched junction bases numbered 8, after V lost 3 bases and J lost 3 bases.

CDR3 coding DNA: TGTGCCAGCAGCCGTACTAATGAAAAACTGTTTTTT. Encoded protein: CASSRTNEKLFF. V usage is TRBV28 and J usage is TRBJ1-4; D call uncertain. Per germline, CDR1 MDHEN and CDR2 SYDVKM. V dropped 6 bases and J dropped 2 bases, with 4 bases sitting between them. The CDR3 is 12 residues long.

The CDR3 region has the DNA TGTGCCAGCAGCTCCCTTACCGGGACAGCTTACGAGCAGTACTTC. It yields the protein CASSSLTGTAYEQYF. The chain couples TRBV11-2 to TRBJ2-7; TRBD1 aligns across 7 bases. V was pared by 4 bases and J by 4 bases, with 10 bases of the junction left unmatched. In germline, CDR1 is SGHAT, CDR2 FQNNGV. The CDR3 sequence is 15 residues long.